The following is a T cell receptor (beta chain) sequence with its context. The antigen it binds to is not known. No base-level quality is on record; no much larger clone is a single base apart. The sample belongs to a study of graft-versus-host responses after intestinal transplantation listed by TCRdb under 2021. In terms of the full investigation: Multivisceral, liver-intestinal, or isolated intestinal transplants were received by the recipients. All recipients received anti-thymocyte globulin induction followed by maintenance tacrolimus and steroids for about three years. After intestinal transplantation, graft-versus-host and host-versus-graft alloreactive T cell clones in the graft, circulation and bone marrow were tracked using bulk TCR-beta CDR3 sequencing. To identify alloreactive clones, pre-transplant mixed lymphocyte reaction products were sequenced and compared with unstimulated pre-transplant donor and recipient T cells. The cohort enrolled 20 to 30 intestinal transplant recipients, one of whom was a retransplant, and a few patients without pretransplant specimens were excluded. Donor T cell macrochimerism was defined as a peak of at least 4% donor T cells among recipient peripheral blood mononuclear cells. Rather than being sequenced by the commercial service, samples from three later patients were sequenced in-house on an Illumina MiSeq and processed with MiXCR.

Libraries were prepared through the immunoSEQ multiplex PCR assay. In most patients, genomic DNA was isolated using the Qiagen DNeasy Blood and Tissue Kit and sent frozen to Adaptive Biotechnologies for TCR sequencing. High-throughput TCR-beta CDR3 sequencing of genomic DNA from most patients was performed by Adaptive Biotechnologies. As for how the authors treated the data: Adaptive's ImmunoSEQ software supplied the TCR sequencing data for about 18 patients, while MiXCR and VDJtools were used to process a few other patients. CD4 versus CD8 sorting errors were corrected by removing sequences found in both subsets at a frequency ratio below 5:1. CDR3 nucleotide sequences shared between donor and recipient were removed because the origin of such sequences could not be assigned. At least 2-fold expansion over unstimulated cells and a minimum CFSE-low frequency of 0.002% (template counts) or 0.001% (read counts) were required for clones to be classified as alloreactive. Clones were considered mappable if detected in sequenced pre-transplant spleen, lymph node, or MLR CFSE-low populations of the donor or recipient. Cumulative frequency of alloreactive clones was calculated as a percentage of all sequences weighted by copy number. TCRdb took this table from immuneACCESS and kept in-frame rearrangements with V and J called. Such tables lack part of the clones; where checked against another copy, unresolved V genes explain under half of the gap, and the rest is unexplained. That table is the source of V, J and clone size, and D and trimming were worked out from the DNA. The sample table holds more than 90,000 clones, of which about 92% were seen once. The biggest ten clones account for approximately 1% of the sample.

The meaning of the sample's time point label: cells obtained before transplantation from donor or recipient. CD3+CD4+ and CD3+CD8+ populations were FACS-sorted from unstimulated pre-transplant donor and recipient cells taken from spleen or lymph nodes. Paper-wide results and their limitations: Early after transplant, peak levels of circulating GvH clones were associated with declines in HvG clones. In the allografts of patients with donor T cell macrochimerism, GvH to HvG T cell clonal ratios were high. The conclusions were limited by the relatively low number and heterogeneity of the intestinal transplant patients. GvH clones were detected in recipient bone marrow, and some appeared earlier in ileal mucosa or blood, consistent with an intestinal mucosal origin.

The germline ends are 9 bases apart after V is trimmed by 7 bases and J by 0 bases. There are 14 amino acids in the CDR3, from cysteine to phenylalanine inclusive. CDR3 DNA is the only sequence kept; it has 42 bases, read in frame from the first base. CDR1 and CDR2 were assigned from the germline V gene as SNHLY and FYNNEI. This TCR was sampled from a human donor who was the organ donor for an intestinal transplant. The specimen was unstimulated CD8+ T cells sorted from spleen or lymph node cells, collected before transplant. Recombination linked TRBV2 to TRBJ1-4; 5 matching bases give a weak D call of TRBD1. The nucleotide sequence reads as follows: TGTGCCAGCAACTCGGGGGCAACTAATGAAAAACTGTTTTTT. Its amino acids are CASNSGATNEKLFF.